This TCR beta chain was identified in a study of T cell responses to AZD1222 COVID-19 vaccine. General study points: Most donors were white British and more were female, and clonal diversity was possibly underestimated. Only a handful of AZD1222 recipients were seropositive at baseline.

Clones were sequenced by immunoSEQ multiplex PCR, and TCRdb holds only the in-frame ones, with some missing. The table lists approximately 100,000 clones, 75% to 95% of them singletons. Second-dose groups at about 4 or about 12 weeks were pooled. Germline trimming cut 6 bases from V and 8 bases from J; bases unmatched to any gene: 13. Germline CDR1 SQVTM, CDR2 ANQGSEA. The CDR3 covers 14 residues. Details on this clone: Its antigen remains unidentified.

Source: peripheral blood, taken 28 days after the second AZD1222 dose. The rearrangement joins TRBV29-1 to TRBJ1-1, with 9 positions matching TRBD1. The TCR originated in an adult who received the AZD1222 COVID-19 vaccine. CDR3 bases: TGCAGCGTGATCAAGACAGGGGGATTAGGGGAAGCTTTCTTT. It is translated as CSVIKTGGLGEAFF.